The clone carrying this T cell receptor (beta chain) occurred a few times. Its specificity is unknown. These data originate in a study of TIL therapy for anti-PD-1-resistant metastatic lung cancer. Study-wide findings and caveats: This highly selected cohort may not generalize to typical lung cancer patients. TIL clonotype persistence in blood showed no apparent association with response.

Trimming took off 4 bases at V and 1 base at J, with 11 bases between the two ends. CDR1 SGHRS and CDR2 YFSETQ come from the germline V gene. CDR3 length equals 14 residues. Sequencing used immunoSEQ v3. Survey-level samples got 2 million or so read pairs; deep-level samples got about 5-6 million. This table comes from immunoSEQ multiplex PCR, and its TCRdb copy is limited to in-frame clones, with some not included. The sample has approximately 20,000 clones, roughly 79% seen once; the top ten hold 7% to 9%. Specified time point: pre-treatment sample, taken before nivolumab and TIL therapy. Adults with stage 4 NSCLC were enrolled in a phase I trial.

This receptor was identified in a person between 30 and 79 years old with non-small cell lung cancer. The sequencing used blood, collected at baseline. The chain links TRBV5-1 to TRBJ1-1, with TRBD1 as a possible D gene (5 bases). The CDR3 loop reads CASSPPQGNTEAFF. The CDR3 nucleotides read TGCGCCAGCAGCCCTCCGCAGGGGAACACTGAAGCTTTCTTT.